This T cell receptor beta chain was retrieved from a study of shared clonotypes between healthy human individuals. Study at large: CD4 naive and memory got three plates each, CD8 naive two, CD8 memory one.

Points on this clone: The antigen remains unidentified.

For every subset, genomic DNA was evenly distributed across several immunoSEQ plates. Assay: immunoSEQ multiplex PCR; the TCRdb copy retains only in-frame clones and omits some. Among approximately 2.3 million clones listed, approximately 93% were seen once. Losses at the gene ends were 4 bases for V and 9 bases for J; bases not matched to a gene: 13. The CDR3 runs 15 residues. Germline CDR1 reads SGHRS; CDR2 reads YFSETQ. Notes on the study in general: Only blood was sampled; tissue repertoires likely differ.

The TCR comes from a man aged 18 to 29 in good health. Some clones in this sample may be carry-over from other donors' samples. The rearrangement joins TRBV5-1 to TRBJ2-4; TRBD1 matches at 7 bases. The source material was naive CD4+ T cells from PBMCs. Subset given: CD45RA+ positively selected. CDR3 bases: TGCGCCAGCAGCCCAAACACAGGGGATGGGGGCATTCAGTACTTC. Translating it yields CASSPNTGDGGIQYF. Together with reference TRBV5-1 and TRBJ2-4, the CDR3 gives the full variable domain: KAGVTQTPRYLIKTRGQQVTLSCSPISGHRSVSWYQQTPGQGLQFLFEYFSETQRNKGNFPGRFSGRQFSNSRSEMNVSTLELGDSALYLCASSPNTGDGGIQYFGAGTRLSVL.